This is a list of T cell receptor beta chains from one sample in a study of T cell clusters in autoimmune cytopenias. Each CDR3 protein gets one entry in TCRdb, which reprocessed the multiplex PCR reads and gives no DNA. The sample includes 9,000 to 13,000 distinct CDR3 sequences. This same sample was also part of a study on T cell repertoires in aging, cancer and after chemotherapy.

The source material was peripheral blood. The receptors here all came from a human donor in good health. CDR3s include the opening cysteine and the closing phenylalanine or tryptophan. Expanded clones are given a class, and other clones once, few, many or no size at all.

CDR3,V,size,J
CASSHTGEGVTNTGELFF,TRBV4-3,NA,TRBJ2-2
CASSLFQGAYNEQFF,TRBV27,NA,TRBJ2-1
CASSLRDGGGHLFF,TRBV12-3/TRBV12-4,NA,TRBJ2-1
CASSSRGRLNLGELFF,TRBV12-3/TRBV12-4,NA,TRBJ2-2
CASSLAGTEYEQYF,TRBV7-9,NA,TRBJ2-7
CASSQGPGYEQYF,TRBV4-2,NA,TRBJ2-7
CASSQEELANTGELFF,TRBV4-2,NA,TRBJ2-2
CASTSFLAKNIQYF,TRBV5-6,NA,TRBJ2-4
CASSPSKNSGGRDTQYF,TRBV4-2,NA,TRBJ2-3
CASRPGTDYSYEQYF,TRBV12-3/TRBV12-4,NA,TRBJ2-7
CSARDQEGGGTQYF,TRBV20-1,NA,TRBJ2-5
CASSLTRQSDTQYF,TRBV12-3/TRBV12-4,NA,TRBJ2-3
CSAPGSSGNTIYF,TRBV20-1,NA,TRBJ1-3
CASSQDWTGSGSPLHF,TRBV4-3,medium-sized,TRBJ1-6
CASSRGTAYSNQPQHF,TRBV5-6,NA,TRBJ1-5